A single sample is the source of the 17 T cell receptor beta chains below, sequenced in a study of cytomegalovirus exposure and HLA in healthy donors. Vbeta (60) and Jbeta (13) primers were used in the PCR. Measured with immunoSEQ multiplex PCR; TCRdb has only the in-frame clones, and not every one. The table has tens of thousands of clones, 65% to 85% seen once. Sequencing input: PBMCs. These receptors were obtained from a woman in her thirties or forties in good health and CMV-seropositive.

The genes are TRBV15 and TRBJ1-2, with D possibly matching TRBD1 (5 bases). Between the trimmed V and J ends, which lost 0 bases and 8 bases, there was a span of 22 bases. Germline V CDR1 and CDR2: LNHNV, YYDKDF (reference sequence). The CDR3 loop spans 17 amino acids. CDR3 loop: CATSRDKSGVEGGGYTF. CDR3 sequence (DNA): TGTGCCACCAGCAGAGATAAATCGGGGGTTGAAGGTGGAGGCTACACCTTC.

The rearrangement uses TRBV27 and TRBJ1-6; D remains unclear. There are 13 residues in the CDR3. V was pared by 6 bases and J by 8 bases, with 11 bases between. Germline lookup yields CDR1 MNHEY and CDR2 SMNVEV (reference sequence). For the CDR3, the DNA is TGTGCCAGCAGCGTATCAAGAGATTCACCCCTCCACTTT. It encodes CASSVSRDSPLHF.

The gene calls are TRBV2 and TRBJ1-2; 9 bases agree with TRBD1. The CDR3 is made up of 14 amino acids. Germline-derived CDR1 and CDR2 are SNHLY and FYNNEI. With V trimmed by 6 bases and J by 4 bases, 6 bases remained unmatched. Written as DNA, the CDR3 is TGTGCCAGCAGCGCGGACAGGGGTGTCTATGGCTACACCTTC. Translating it yields CASSADRGVYGYTF.

This clone appeared a few times. In nucleotides, the CDR3 is TGTGCCAGCAGCGTAGGGTACGGGTCGCATTTAGCGGGGGAGCTGTTTTTT. Its translation: CASSVGYGSHLAGELFF. The chain joins TRBV9 to TRBJ2-2; D may be TRBD2 (5 bases). The germline V gene encodes CDR1 SGDLS and CDR2 YYNGEE. This CDR3 spans 17 amino acids. Trimming stripped 0 bases from V and 8 bases from J, with 20 bases between.

The CDR3 region has the DNA TGTGCCAGCAGCCCCCAGGACTTTTCGCCCGGCGGGCAGTACTTC. Its protein is CASSPQDFSPGGQYF. This chain connects TRBV7-9 to TRBJ2-7; D is possibly TRBD2 (5 bases). V shed 5 bases and J shed 9 bases, with 23 bases lying between them. The CDR3 consists of 15 residues. The germline CDR1 and CDR2 sequences are SEHNR and FQNEAQ (reference sequence).

The J gene is TRBJ1-1, the V gene TRBV4-3; D perhaps matches TRBD1 (5 bases). The CDR3 is 15 amino acids. Between the trimmed V and J ends, which lost 3 bases and 8 bases, there was a span of 19 bases. Per germline, CDR1 LGHNA and CDR2 YSLEER. CDR3 coding DNA: TGCGCCAGCAGCCAGGTATGGATCGGACATTCCGAAGCTTTCTTT. As protein: CASSQVWIGHSEAFF.

CDR3 region: CASRLRYSSGNTIYF. CDR3 DNA: TGTGCCAGCAGACTCCGCTATAGCTCTGGAAACACCATATATTTT. V is TRBV5-6 and J is TRBJ1-3; no clear D. CDR1 SGHDT and CDR2 YYEEEE come from the germline V gene. This CDR3 is built from 15 residues. The germline V and J ends were trimmed by 5 bases and 0 bases, with 12 bases remaining between them.

J is TRBJ1-4 and V is TRBV27, with 8 nucleotides matching TRBD1. CDR1 is MNHEY, CDR2 SMNVEV, per germline (reference sequence). The V gene end was trimmed by 5 bases and the J gene end by 6 bases; junction bases not matched to a gene: 5. This CDR3 comprises 14 residues. CDR3 sequence (DNA): TGTGCCAGCAGTCAGACAGGGGAATATGAAAAACTGTTTTTT. Its protein product is CASSQTGEYEKLFF.

The chain employs TRBV5-1 and TRBJ2-3, with 14 bases that match TRBD2. The CDR3 totals 17 residues. The germline V gene encodes CDR1 SGHRS and CDR2 YFSETQ. Trimming removed 2 bases from V and 1 base from J; junction bases left unmatched: 3. CDR3 protein: CASSFGLAGGRTDTQYF. The CDR3 coding sequence is TGCGCCAGCAGCTTCGGACTAGCGGGGGGACGCACAGATACGCAGTATTTT.

Concerning this clone: This is likely a read error, given that the CDR3 carries no conserved phenylalanine or tryptophan at its end. The chain uses TRBV29-1 and TRBJ1-2, with TRBD1 matching over 7 bases. V shed 4 bases and J 2 bases; nucleotides not matched to a gene: 4. This CDR3 has 13 amino acids. CDR1 SQVTM and CDR2 ANQGSEA come from the germline V gene. The CDR3 protein is CSVGQGNNYGYTV. The CDR3 DNA sequence: TGCAGCGTTGGACAGGGAAACAACTATGGCTACACCGTC.

This chain links TRBV29-1 with TRBJ2-3; the match to TRBD2 covers 12 bases. There are 14 residues in the CDR3. Trimming cost V 6 bases and J 6 bases; bases outside gene matches: 7. Germline assignment: CDR1 SQVTM and CDR2 ANQGSEA. This CDR3 is CSVRTSGKMDTQYF. For the CDR3, the DNA is TGCAGCGTGAGGACTAGCGGGAAGATGGATACGCAGTATTTT.

The genes are TRBV10-3 and TRBJ2-1; 10 nucleotides agree with TRBD2. The germline CDR1 and CDR2 sequences are ENHRY and SYGVKD. The CDR3 spans 15 residues. Germline trimming cut 10 bases from V and 1 base from J; bases unmatched to any gene: 7. The CDR3 DNA sequence: TGTGCCACTGATTCTAGCGGGGGATCCTACAATGAGCAGTTCTTC. Translating it yields CATDSSGGSYNEQFF.

The rearrangement links TRBV25-1 to TRBJ2-7, with 7 bases lining up with TRBD2. V trimming: 6 bases; J trimming: 4 bases; junction bases outside the gene matches: 12. Germline CDR1 reads MGHDK; CDR2 reads SYGVNS. The CDR3 consists of 15 residues. The CDR3 DNA reads TGTGCCAGCAGGCCGTCGGGCGGGAGCGGTTACGAGCAGTACTTC. This translates into CASRPSGGSGYEQYF.

Note on this clone: A read error may produce the germline difference seen at one junction end. This sequence joins TRBV7-7 and TRBJ2-3, with D perhaps matching TRBD2 (5 bases). Germline lookup yields CDR1 SSHAT and CDR2 FNYEAQ (reference sequence). The CDR3 spans 15 residues. CDR3 sequence reads: CASSQELGLADTQYF. The DNA for the CDR3 is TGTGCTAGCAGCCAAGAACTAGGTCTTGCAGATACGCAGTATTTT.

This chain joins TRBV10-3 and TRBJ2-5; the D gene is possibly TRBD1 (5 bases). Between the trimmed V and J ends, which lost 3 bases and 3 bases, there was a span of 8 bases. The CDR3 is 13 residues long. The germline CDR1 and CDR2 sequences are ENHRY and SYGVKD. The CDR3 loop reads CAISEGVKETQYF. For the CDR3, the DNA is TGTGCCATCAGTGAAGGGGTTAAAGAGACCCAGTACTTC.

The chain employs TRBV6-4 and TRBJ1-1; the D gene is possibly TRBD1 (5 bases). CDR3 length: 13 amino acids. Per germline, CDR1 MRHNA and CDR2 SNTAGT. V was shortened by 4 bases and J by 3 bases, with 9 bases between the two germline ends. Here the CDR3 DNA reads TGTGCCAGCAGTGCAGGGTTGGACACTGAAGCTTTCTTT. Its protein is CASSAGLDTEAFF.

In DNA, the CDR3 is TGTGCCAGCAGCTCGACTAGTTCTCGGCAGTTCTTC. Its protein is CASSSTSSRQFF. V gene TRBV14 combines with J gene TRBJ2-1; a weak D match, TRBD2 (6 bases). V was cut by 5 bases and J by 12 bases, with 14 bases left in between. There are 12 residues in the CDR3. CDR1 and CDR2 (germline): SGHDN, FVKESK.